This entry lists 28 T cell receptor beta chains sequenced from one sample in a study of a mutant IDH1 vaccine in newly diagnosed glioma. Profiled with immunoSEQ multiplex PCR; TCRdb holds only in-frame clones, not every one. The table has 90,000 to 95,000 clones, roughly 80% seen once; the top ten hold around 7%. The time point was: baseline, week 1 (first vaccination visit). Treatment here: pre-vaccination baseline after standard-of-care therapy. The sequences come from PBMCs, collected from a glioma patient treated with radiotherapy, temozolomide or both. These receptors were collected from a woman aged 45-65 years with glioma.

The chain combines TRBV4-1 with TRBJ2-7; TRBD1 is a possible D gene (7 bases). The CDR3 is made up of 18 amino acids. V was pared by 1 base and J by 0 bases, with 19 bases between. The germline V gene has CDR1 MGHRA and CDR2 YSYEKL. The CDR3 DNA follows: TGCGCCAGCAGCCAAGGTCCGGGGGACAGCGCATACTCCTACGAGCAGTACTTC. It codes for CASSQGPGDSAYSYEQYF.

The J gene is TRBJ2-1, the V gene TRBV30, with no clear D. This CDR3 region has 13 residues. In germline, CDR1 is GTSNPN, CDR2 SVGIG (reference sequence). The germline V and J ends were trimmed by 1 base and 4 bases, with 8 bases remaining between them. In nucleotides, the CDR3 is TGTGCCTGGAGTGGCCAGACGTACAATGAGCAGTTCTTC. It specifies CAWSGQTYNEQFF. The variable domain in full, completed from reference TRBV30 and TRBJ2-1, reads SQTIHQWPATLVQPVGSPLSLECTVEGTSNPNLYWYRQAAGRGLQLLFYSVGIGQISSEVPQNLSASRPQDRQFILSSKKLLLSDSGFYLCAWSGQTYNEQFFGPGTRLTVL.

This clone was seen more than once but under ten times. The V gene is TRBV28, the J gene TRBJ1-2; D call uncertain. V was cut by 4 bases and J by 8 bases, with 5 bases left in between. The CDR3 has 10 residues. Germline CDR1 is MDHEN and CDR2 is SYDVKM. CDR3 in amino acids: CASSSGGYTF. For the CDR3, the DNA is TGTGCCAGCAGTTCCGGGGGCTACACCTTC.

The chain uses TRBV2 and TRBJ1-1, with a tentative D call TRBD1 (5 bases). The CDR3 contains 14 residues. Per the germline V gene, CDR1 is SNHLY and CDR2 is FYNNEI. With 1 base removed from V and 1 base from J, the gap between germline ends came to 7 bases. DNA of the CDR3: TGTGCCAGCAGTGAAGAGGGGACGAACACTGAAGCTTTCTTT. Translating gives CASSEEGTNTEAFF.

This clone was observed a single time. The V and J genes are TRBV7-2 and TRBJ1-3; D gene unclear. V was cut by 0 bases and J by 4 bases, with 10 bases left in between. The CDR3 covers 15 residues. Germline CDR1 is SGHTA and CDR2 is FQGNSA. The CDR3 region is CASSLASGGGNTIYF. DNA for the CDR3: TGTGCCAGCAGCTTAGCTTCAGGTGGGGGAAACACCATATATTTT. Based on the CDR3 plus reference TRBV7-2 and TRBJ1-3, the full variable domain is GAGVSQSPSNKVTEKGKDVELRCDPISGHTALYWYRQSLGQGLEFLIYFQGNSAPDKSGLPSDRFSAERTGGSVSTLTIQRTQQEDSAVYLCASSLASGGGNTIYFGEGSWLTVV.

This chain connects TRBV6-6 to TRBJ1-4; no clear D gene. The V end was cut by 5 bases, the J end by 0 bases, with 10 bases between. The CDR3 extends over 15 amino acids. Germline CDR1 and CDR2: MNHNY and SVGAGI (reference sequence). DNA of the CDR3: TGTGCCAGCAGTCCTTCCACCTCAACTAATGAAAAACTGTTTTTT. It yields the protein CASSPSTSTNEKLFF.

This sequence joins TRBV9 and TRBJ1-5; D ambiguous. CDR3 length: 13 amino acids. The germline gives CDR1 SGDLS, CDR2 YYNGEE. Trimming stripped 4 bases from V and 7 bases from J, with 12 bases between. CDR3 region: CASSPWEGQPQHF. In nucleotides, the CDR3 is TGTGCCAGCAGCCCATGGGAAGGACAGCCCCAGCATTTT. Drawing the rest from reference TRBV9 and TRBJ1-5, the complete variable domain is DSGVTQTPKHLITATGQRVTLRCSPRSGDLSVYWYQQSLDQGLQFLIQYYNGEERAKGNILERFSAQQFPDLHSELNLSSLELGDSALYFCASSPWEGQPQHFGDGTRLSIL.

This sequence joins TRBV9 and TRBJ2-7; D possibly corresponds to TRBD2 (8 bases). In germline, CDR1 is SGDLS, CDR2 YYNGEE. Trimming cost V 3 bases and J 1 base, with 14 bases left between them. This CDR3 is built from 15 residues. The CDR3: CASSAGGDSSYEQYF. CDR3 nucleotides: TGTGCCAGCAGCGCGGGGGGGGACAGTTCCTACGAGCAGTACTTC.

This clone occurred a few times. The chain couples TRBV5-5 to TRBJ1-2; TRBD1 is a possible D gene (5 bases). The CDR3 sequence is 14 residues long. The germline gives CDR1 SGHKS, CDR2 YYEKEE (reference sequence). V lost 5 bases and J lost 3, with 14 bases in between. CDR3 region: CASRRDRPDYGYTF. The CDR3 DNA reads as TGTGCCAGCAGGAGGGACCGGCCCGACTATGGCTACACCTTC.

This chain connects TRBV5-5 to TRBJ1-6, with D unresolved. CDR1 and CDR2 (germline): SGHKS, YYEKEE (reference sequence). Trimming took off 4 bases at V and 5 bases at J, with 10 bases between the two ends. The CDR3 runs 14 residues. The CDR3 nucleotides are TGTGCCAGCAGCGACGGACTCAATAATTCACCCCTCCACTTT. Its protein is CASSDGLNNSPLHF.

CDR3 nucleotides: TGTGCCAGCAGTGAAGGACTGGTCCGGCGCATAAACGAGCAGTACTTC. Translated, it gives CASSEGLVRRINEQYF. This chain links TRBV6-1 with TRBJ2-7; D gene uncertain. Germline CDR1 and CDR2: MNHNS and SASEGT. The CDR3 runs 16 residues. The V and J ends lost 1 base and 5 bases respectively, with 18 bases between them.

The rearrangement links TRBV6-5 to TRBJ2-4; TRBD2 matches 7 bases. Germline trimming cut 6 bases from V and 4 bases from J; bases unmatched to any gene: 9. Germline V gene sequence: CDR1 MNHEY, CDR2 SVGAGI. The CDR3 covers 15 residues. The CDR3 DNA is TGTGCCAGCAGCAGGACTAGTACCGTGAAAAACATTCAGTACTTC. Translation: CASSRTSTVKNIQYF.

The gene calls are TRBV5-1 and TRBJ2-1, with D possibly called TRBD1 or TRBD2 (6 bases each). In germline, CDR1 is SGHRS, CDR2 YFSETQ. CDR3 size: 15 residues. Deletions cut 3 bases from V and 0 bases from J, with 10 bases between. CDR3 region: CASSSGGSSYNEQFF. The DNA of the CDR3 is TGCGCCAGCAGCTCCGGGGGCAGCTCCTACAATGAGCAGTTCTTC. The variable domain in full, completed from reference TRBV5-1 and TRBJ2-1, reads KAGVTQTPRYLIKTRGQQVTLSCSPISGHRSVSWYQQTPGQGLQFLFEYFSETQRNKGNFPGRFSGRQFSNSRSEMNVSTLELGDSALYLCASSSGGSSYNEQFFGPGTRLTVL.

The V and J genes are TRBV7-6 and TRBJ1-3, with no clear D. From germline, CDR1 is SGHVS and CDR2 FNYEAQ. V was pared by 0 bases and J by 2 bases, with 8 bases between. CDR3 length equals 15 residues. The CDR3 nucleotides read TGTGCCAGCAGCTTAGCGCGGCCGACTGGAAACACCATATATTTT. Translating gives CASSLARPTGNTIYF.

V and J are TRBV18 and TRBJ1-2, with TRBD1 as a possible D gene (5 bases). CDR1 is KGHSH, CDR2 LQKENI, per germline. V lost 0 bases to trimming and J lost 6 bases, with 14 bases between them. The CDR3 has 15 amino acids. This chain's CDR3 is CASSPPRGRVDGYTF. The DNA for the CDR3 is TGTGCCAGCTCACCACCAAGGGGCAGGGTTGATGGCTACACCTTC.

The CDR3 region is CAISESNSGANEQYF. The CDR3 DNA reads as TGTGCCATCAGTGAGTCGAATAGCGGGGCCAACGAGCAGTACTTC. The chain carries TRBV10-3 and TRBJ2-7; 8 nucleotides align to TRBD2. The junction had 6 bases not matched to a gene; V was cut back by 0 bases and J by 5 bases. Germline V gives CDR1 ENHRY, CDR2 SYGVKD. CDR3 length: 15 residues.

The chain uses TRBV6-4 and TRBJ1-5; D is undetermined. Germline assignment: CDR1 MRHNA and CDR2 SNTAGT. CDR3 length: 13 residues. V gave up 3 bases and J gave up 5 bases, with 8 bases separating them. The CDR3 is CASSEQRDQPQHF. For the CDR3, the DNA is TGTGCCAGCAGTGAACAAAGGGATCAGCCCCAGCATTTT.

The rearrangement links TRBV2 to TRBJ2-2; 8 bases line up with TRBD2. This CDR3 is built from 14 residues. Germline CDR1 SNHLY, CDR2 FYNNEI. Germline trimming cut 7 bases from V and 6 bases from J; bases unmatched to any gene: 7. Here the CDR3 DNA reads TGTGCCAGCACCTACGGGAGGGGCGCCGGGGAGCTGTTTTTT. Protein: CASTYGRGAGELFF.

V gene TRBV7-9 combines with J gene TRBJ1-2; possibly TRBD1 for D (6 bases). V lost 5 bases, J lost 7 bases, and 20 bases lay in between. CDR1 SEHNR and CDR2 FQNEAQ come from the germline V gene (reference sequence). The CDR3 spans 15 residues. CDR3 in DNA: TGTGCCAGCAGCCCGGGACAAGAGAGGGGCTTTGGCTACACCTTC. This sequence encodes CASSPGQERGFGYTF.

V is TRBV7-9 and J is TRBJ1-6; D might be TRBD1 (5 bases). Germline V gene sequence: CDR1 SEHNR, CDR2 FQNEAQ (reference sequence). Trimming removed 6 bases at V and 7 bases at J, with 16 bases between. CDR3 length: 15 residues. The CDR3 region has the DNA TGTGCCAGCAGTCGCCAGGCCAGGGCAAATTCACCCCTCCACTTT. Translated: CASSRQARANSPLHF.

The chain couples TRBV9 to TRBJ2-5, with D maybe TRBD2 (6 bases). Trimming removed 0 bases at V and 2 bases at J, with 17 bases between. Germline V gene sequence: CDR1 SGDLS, CDR2 YYNGEE. The CDR3 loop spans 17 amino acids. CDR3 nucleotide sequence: TGTGCCAGCAGCGTAGGTTTTACGGGGGTGCAACAAGAGACCCAGTACTTC. It encodes CASSVGFTGVQQETQYF.

In this sample, this clone turned up a few times. Here the CDR3 DNA reads TGTGCCAGCAGCTTTGACACCGGGGAGCTGTTTTTT. Translation gives CASSFDTGELFF. V gene TRBV5-4 combines with J gene TRBJ2-2; the D is unclear. Germline lookup yields CDR1 SGHNT and CDR2 YYREEE (reference sequence). The CDR3 spans 12 residues. Trimming pared 2 bases from V and 3 bases from J, leaving 2 bases between.

V is TRBV19 and J is TRBJ2-5; TRBD2 matches 7 bases. CDR1 is LNHDA and CDR2 is SQIVND in the germline V gene (reference sequence). V shed 5 bases, J shed 4 bases, and the junction held 10 bases outside the gene matches. This CDR3 comprises 15 residues. In DNA form, the CDR3 reads TGTGCCAGTAGTCGCGGGGGTGAGCCTAGAGAGACCCAGTACTTC. It translates to CASSRGGEPRETQYF.

This clone occurred a few times. The genes are TRBV5-6 and TRBJ1-1; possible D gene TRBD1, 6 bases. CDR3 length: 13 residues. Germline-derived CDR1 and CDR2 are SGHDT and YYEEEE. V dropped 2 bases and J dropped 10 bases, with 15 bases sitting between them. The CDR3 DNA sequence: TGTGCCAGCAGCTTCAGGGGCCCGCGTGGAGCTTTCTTT. It specifies CASSFRGPRGAFF.

CDR3 region: CASSETDFLGDEQFF. Written as DNA, the CDR3 is TGTGCCAGCAGCGAAACGGACTTTTTAGGCGATGAGCAGTTCTTC. J is TRBJ2-1 and V is TRBV9; perhaps TRBD2 as D (5 bases). In germline, CDR1 is SGDLS, CDR2 YYNGEE. The CDR3 covers 15 residues. V was trimmed by 3 bases and J by 8 bases, leaving 18 bases between them.

The chain is built from TRBV7-2 and TRBJ2-5; 9 bases map to TRBD1. V lost 5 bases to trimming and J lost 5 bases; unmatched junction nucleotides: 12. CDR3 length: 16 residues. Germline loops: CDR1 SGHTA, CDR2 FQGNSA. The DNA of the CDR3 is TGTGCCAGCAGCCGAACCGGGACAGGGCTTCTGGAGACCCAGTACTTC. Translating it yields CASSRTGTGLLETQYF.

The chain is built from TRBV5-1 and TRBJ1-1; 11 nucleotides align to TRBD1. CDR1 and CDR2 (germline): SGHRS, YFSETQ. J gave up 11 bases and V 0 bases, and 12 bases lay outside the gene matches. The CDR3 runs to 16 residues. CDR3 loop: CASSLGTGGARVGAFF. The CDR3 DNA sequence: TGCGCCAGCAGCTTGGGGACAGGGGGCGCAAGGGTTGGGGCTTTCTTT. The complete variable domain, with remaining parts taken from reference TRBV5-1 and TRBJ1-1, reads KAGVTQTPRYLIKTRGQQVTLSCSPISGHRSVSWYQQTPGQGLQFLFEYFSETQRNKGNFPGRFSGRQFSNSRSEMNVSTLELGDSALYLCASSLGTGGARVGAFFGQGTRLTVV.

This rearrangement joins TRBV6-1 to TRBJ2-5, with D uncertain. This CDR3 is built from 12 residues. CDR1 is MNHNS and CDR2 is SASEGT in the germline V gene. Between the trimmed V and J ends, which lost 4 bases and 4 bases, there was a span of 7 bases. The CDR3 region has the DNA TGTGCCAGCAGTGTGGCAGGAGAGACCCAGTACTTC. Translating gives CASSVAGETQYF.